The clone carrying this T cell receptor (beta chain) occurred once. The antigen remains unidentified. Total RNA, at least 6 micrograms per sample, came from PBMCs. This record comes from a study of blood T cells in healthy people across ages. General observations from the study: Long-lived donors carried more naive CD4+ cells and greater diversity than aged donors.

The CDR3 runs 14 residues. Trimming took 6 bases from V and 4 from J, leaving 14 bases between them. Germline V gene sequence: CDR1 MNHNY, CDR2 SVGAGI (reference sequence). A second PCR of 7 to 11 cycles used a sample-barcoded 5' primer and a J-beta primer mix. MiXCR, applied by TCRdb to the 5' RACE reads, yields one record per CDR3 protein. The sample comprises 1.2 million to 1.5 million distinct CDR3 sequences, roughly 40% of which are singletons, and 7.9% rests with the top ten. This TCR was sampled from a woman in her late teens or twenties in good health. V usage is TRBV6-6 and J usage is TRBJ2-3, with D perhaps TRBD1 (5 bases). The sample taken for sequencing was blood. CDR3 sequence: CASSPQGPPDTQYF. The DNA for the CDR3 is TGTGCCAGCAGCCCCCAGGGCCCCCCAGATACGCAGTATTTT.